These 7 T cell receptor beta chains share one sample of origin, sequenced in a study of T cell changes during pregnancy in multiple sclerosis. Sequencing used immunoSEQ multiplex PCR; TCRdb keeps in-frame clones, though not all of them. The sample contains some 37,000 clones, about nine tenths of which appear only once. The sequencing used CD4+ T cells from peripheral blood mononuclear cells, collected after pregnancy. The receptors were gathered from a female donor in good health, enrolled as a control in a pregnancy study.

This chain links TRBV6-5 with TRBJ1-5; 7 nucleotides align to TRBD1. The CDR3 has 14 residues. Per germline, CDR1 MNHEY and CDR2 SVGAGI. V shed 6 bases and J 0 bases; nucleotides not matched to a gene: 2. CDR3 amino acids: CASRGQHSNQPQHF. CDR3 in DNA: TGTGCCAGCAGGGGACAGCATAGCAATCAGCCCCAGCATTTT.

The rearrangement uses TRBV10-2 and TRBJ2-5; D remains unclear. Germline CDR1 reads WSHSY; CDR2 reads SAAADI. V lost 0 bases to trimming and J lost 5 bases, with 7 bases between them. This CDR3 comprises 13 residues. This CDR3 is CASSESRRETQYF. CDR3 nucleotides: TGCGCCAGCAGTGAGTCACGCAGGGAGACCCAGTACTTC.

This chain uses TRBV25-1 with TRBJ2-7, with D possibly being TRBD1 (6 bases). Germline loops: CDR1 MGHDK, CDR2 SYGVNS. V gave up 8 bases and J gave up 0 bases, with 17 bases separating them. The CDR3 totals 15 residues. CDR3 in amino acids: CASHGSLDSSYEQYF. CDR3 nucleotides: TGTGCCAGCCATGGGTCGCTGGACAGCTCCTACGAGCAGTACTTC.

The rearrangement joins TRBV29-1 to TRBJ1-1; 8 bases line up with TRBD1. After removal of 7 bases from V and 8 bases from J, the junction contained 9 bases not matched to a gene. This CDR3 spans 12 amino acids. The germline gives CDR1 SQVTM, CDR2 ANQGSEA. The CDR3 spells CSARQGTSEAFF. The DNA for the CDR3 is TGCAGCGCCCGACAGGGGACGAGCGAAGCTTTCTTT.

V gene TRBV25-1 combines with J gene TRBJ1-1; D is perhaps TRBD1 (5 bases). CDR1 is MGHDK and CDR2 is SYGVNS in the germline V gene. Trimming removed 4 bases from V and 1 base from J, with 13 bases in between. The CDR3 length is 15 residues. This CDR3 reads CASSGKQAKNTEAFF. The CDR3 DNA reads TGTGCCAGCAGTGGAAAACAGGCCAAGAACACTGAAGCTTTCTTT.

The rearrangement uses TRBV5-1 and TRBJ1-4; perhaps TRBD1 as D (5 bases). The CDR3 is 15 residues long. Germline V lookup: CDR1 SGHRS, CDR2 YFSETQ. V lost 4 bases to trimming and J lost 0 bases, with 10 bases between them. The CDR3 nucleotides are TGCGCCAGCAGCACAGGCAGCTCAACTAATGAAAAACTGTTTTTT. As protein: CASSTGSSTNEKLFF.

The chain recombines TRBV4-2 with TRBJ2-5, with no clear D. CDR1 LGHNA and CDR2 YNFKEQ come from the germline V gene. The V and J ends lost 0 bases and 4 bases respectively, with 15 bases between them. The CDR3 spans 16 residues. CDR3 sequence (DNA): TGTGCCAGCAGCCAAGAGGTAGCCCGAGGAGCAGAGACCCAGTACTTC. Amino acids: CASSQEVARGAETQYF.